The table lists the clone carrying this T cell receptor beta chain with a few counts. These data come from a study of blood T cell repertoires in COVID-19. In the study overall: Samples taken during acute and convalescent COVID-19 were collected in the United States, Italy and Spain. PBMCs, B-cell-depleted T cells, or T cells were the source of the cDNA or gDNA that made up the material.

Original analysis: Reference gene primers were amplified, and this amplification served to estimate nucleated cell counts. The table came from immunoSEQ multiplex PCR; TCRdb's copy has only in-frame clones and leaves some out. D and trimming were read from the DNA, whereas the V and J calls and clone size are those reported in that table. Among tens of thousands of clones, around nine tenths were seen once, and the ten largest hold 15% to 20%. Sequencing used peripheral blood. This TCR came from a man in his 60s with active or convalescent COVID-19.

The CDR3 DNA reads TGTGCCAGCAGTTCTCCGACAGGGAAGTTGTATTCACCCCTCCACTTT. This gives the protein CASSSPTGKLYSPLHF. The chain employs TRBV2 and TRBJ1-6, with TRBD1 matching over 7 bases. The CDR3 length is 16 residues. The V gene end was trimmed by 5 bases and the J gene end by 8 bases; junction bases not matched to a gene: 12. CDR1 and CDR2 (germline): SNHLY, FYNNEI.